Below are 2 T cell receptor beta chains sequenced from a single sample in a study of blood T cell repertoires in COVID-19. The data were produced by immunoSEQ multiplex PCR, yet TCRdb's version contains in-frame clones alone and is incomplete. The table has 65,000 to 90,000 clones, approximately 90% seen once; the top ten hold under 9.5%. Sequenced material: peripheral blood. The receptor source for this set is a young man with acute or convalescent COVID-19.

The count of this clone is one. CDR3 region: CAISDRFVLGPEAFF. CDR3 nucleotide sequence: TGTGCCATCAGTGACCGTTTCGTCCTGGGGCCTGAAGCTTTCTTT. The chain couples TRBV10-3 to TRBJ1-1, with a possible D match to TRBD1 (5 bases). V lost 3 bases and J 6 bases, leaving 17 bases between the germline ends. There are 15 residues in the CDR3. The V gene's germline CDR1 is ENHRY and CDR2 SYGVKD.

The genes are TRBV5-1 and TRBJ2-1, with TRBD2 identical over 7 bases. The ends lost 4 bases at V and 1 base at J; junction bases unmatched: 5. CDR1 and CDR2 (germline): SGHRS, YFSETQ. CDR3 length equals 15 residues. The CDR3 is CASSRGAGSYNEQFF. The CDR3 nucleotides are TGCGCCAGCAGCCGCGGAGCGGGGTCCTACAATGAGCAGTTCTTC.